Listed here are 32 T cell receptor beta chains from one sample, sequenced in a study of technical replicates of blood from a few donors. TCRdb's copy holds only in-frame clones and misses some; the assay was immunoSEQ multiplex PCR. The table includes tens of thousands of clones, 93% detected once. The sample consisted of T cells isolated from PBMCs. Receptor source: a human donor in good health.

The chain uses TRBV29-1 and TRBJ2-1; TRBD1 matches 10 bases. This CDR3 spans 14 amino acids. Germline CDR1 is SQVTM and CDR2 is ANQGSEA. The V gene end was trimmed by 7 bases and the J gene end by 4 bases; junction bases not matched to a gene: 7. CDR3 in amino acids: CSGVRDRGYNEQFF. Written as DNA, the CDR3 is TGCAGCGGGGTGAGGGACAGGGGATACAATGAGCAGTTCTTC.

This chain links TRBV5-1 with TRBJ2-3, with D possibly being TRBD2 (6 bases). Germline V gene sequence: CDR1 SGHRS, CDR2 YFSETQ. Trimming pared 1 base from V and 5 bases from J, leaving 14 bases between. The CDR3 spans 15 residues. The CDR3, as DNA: TGCGCCAGCAGCTTGTTCTTAGCGGCAGAAGATACGCAGTATTTT. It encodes CASSLFLAAEDTQYF.

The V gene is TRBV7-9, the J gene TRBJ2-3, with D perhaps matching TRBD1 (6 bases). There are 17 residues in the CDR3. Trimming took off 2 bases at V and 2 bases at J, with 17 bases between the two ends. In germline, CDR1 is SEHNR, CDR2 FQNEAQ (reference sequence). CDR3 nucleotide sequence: TGTGCCAGCAGCTTATTAGGGGCAGGGGCCCACACAGATACGCAGTATTTT. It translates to CASSLLGAGAHTDTQYF.

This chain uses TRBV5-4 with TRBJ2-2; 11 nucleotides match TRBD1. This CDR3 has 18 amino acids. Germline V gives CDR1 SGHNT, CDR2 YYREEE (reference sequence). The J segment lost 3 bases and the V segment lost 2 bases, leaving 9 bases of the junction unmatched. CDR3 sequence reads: CASSLPTGQGADTGELFF. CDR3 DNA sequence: TGTGCCAGCAGCTTACCCACCGGACAGGGGGCAGACACCGGGGAGCTGTTTTTT. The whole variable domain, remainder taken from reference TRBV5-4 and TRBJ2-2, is ETGVTQSPTHLIKTRGQQVTLRCSSQSGHNTVSWYQQALGQGPQFIFQYYREEENGRGNFPPRFSGLQFPNYSSELNVNALELDDSALYLCASSLPTGQGADTGELFFGEGSRLTVL.

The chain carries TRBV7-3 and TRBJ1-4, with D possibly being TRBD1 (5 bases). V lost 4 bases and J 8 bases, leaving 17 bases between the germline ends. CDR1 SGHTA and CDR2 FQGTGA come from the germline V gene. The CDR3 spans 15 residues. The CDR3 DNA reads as TGTGCCAGCAGCTCGCTGATTGGGGCGGAGGAAAAACTGTTTTTT. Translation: CASSSLIGAEEKLFF.

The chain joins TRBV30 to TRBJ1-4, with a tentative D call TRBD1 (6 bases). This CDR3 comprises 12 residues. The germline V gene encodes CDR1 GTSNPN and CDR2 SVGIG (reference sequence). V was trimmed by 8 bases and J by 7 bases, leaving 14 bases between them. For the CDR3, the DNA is TGTGCCGGGGCGAGGGGGAGTGAAAAACTGTTTTTT. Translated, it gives CAGARGSEKLFF.

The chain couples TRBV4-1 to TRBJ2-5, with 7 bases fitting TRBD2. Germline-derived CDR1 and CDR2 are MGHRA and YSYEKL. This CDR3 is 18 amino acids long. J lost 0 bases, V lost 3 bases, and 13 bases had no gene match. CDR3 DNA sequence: TGCGCCAGCAGCCACTTAGCCCCGTTTAGCGGGTACCAAGAGACCCAGTACTTC. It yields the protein CASSHLAPFSGYQETQYF.

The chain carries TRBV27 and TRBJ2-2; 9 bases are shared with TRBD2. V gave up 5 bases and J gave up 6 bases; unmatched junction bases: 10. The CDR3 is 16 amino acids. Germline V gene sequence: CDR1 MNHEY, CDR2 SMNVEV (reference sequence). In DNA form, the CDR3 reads TGTGCCAGCAGTCTTACAACCGGGACTAGCCCCGGGGAGCTGTTTTTT. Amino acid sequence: CASSLTTGTSPGELFF.

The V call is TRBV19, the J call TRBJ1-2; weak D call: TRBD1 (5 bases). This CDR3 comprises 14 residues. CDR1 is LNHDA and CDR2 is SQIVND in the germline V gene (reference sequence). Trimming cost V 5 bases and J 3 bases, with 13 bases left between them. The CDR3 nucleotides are TGTGCCAGTAGTCTCGCCAGGGTGGACTATGGCTACACCTTC. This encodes CASSLARVDYGYTF.

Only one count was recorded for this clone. CDR3 sequence: CASSADPLGTGRGQYF. The CDR3 DNA sequence: TGTGCCAGCAGCGCCGACCCGCTGGGGACAGGGAGGGGGCAGTACTTC. The chain joins TRBV9 to TRBJ2-7; 9 bases map to TRBD1. V shed 3 bases and J 9 bases; nucleotides not matched to a gene: 16. Germline CDR1 is SGDLS and CDR2 is YYNGEE. The CDR3 contains 16 residues.

The CDR3 DNA is TGTGCCAGTAGCTCCCCGCTGGGACTTAGTTACGAGCAGTACTTC. As protein: CASSSPLGLSYEQYF. The chain links TRBV19 to TRBJ2-7; D possibly corresponds to TRBD2 (6 bases). The CDR3 sequence is 15 residues long. Per germline, CDR1 LNHDA and CDR2 SQIVND (reference sequence). Trimming shortened V by 6 bases and J by 4 bases, and 19 bases separated the two germline ends.

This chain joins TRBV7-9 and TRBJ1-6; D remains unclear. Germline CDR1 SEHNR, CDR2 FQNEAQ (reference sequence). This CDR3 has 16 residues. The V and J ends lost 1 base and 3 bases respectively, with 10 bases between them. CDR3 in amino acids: CASSLDRDIYNSPLHF. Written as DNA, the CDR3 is TGTGCCAGCAGCTTAGATCGGGATATCTATAATTCACCCCTCCACTTT. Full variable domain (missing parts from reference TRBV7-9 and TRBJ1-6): DTGVSQNPRHKITKRGQNVTFRCDPISEHNRLYWYRQTLGQGPEFLTYFQNEAQLEKSRLLSDRFSAERPKGSFSTLEIQRTEQGDSAMYLCASSLDRDIYNSPLHFGNGTRLTVT.

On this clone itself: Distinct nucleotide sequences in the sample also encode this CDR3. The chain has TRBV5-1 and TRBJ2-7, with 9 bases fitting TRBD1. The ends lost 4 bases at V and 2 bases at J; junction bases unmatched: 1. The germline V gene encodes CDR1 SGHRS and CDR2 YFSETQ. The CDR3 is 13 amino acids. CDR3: CASSRDRAYEQYF. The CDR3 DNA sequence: TGCGCCAGCAGCCGGGACAGGGCCTACGAGCAGTACTTC. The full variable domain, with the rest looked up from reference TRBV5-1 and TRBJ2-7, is KAGVTQTPRYLIKTRGQQVTLSCSPISGHRSVSWYQQTPGQGLQFLFEYFSETQRNKGNFPGRFSGRQFSNSRSEMNVSTLELGDSALYLCASSRDRAYEQYFGPGTRLTVT.

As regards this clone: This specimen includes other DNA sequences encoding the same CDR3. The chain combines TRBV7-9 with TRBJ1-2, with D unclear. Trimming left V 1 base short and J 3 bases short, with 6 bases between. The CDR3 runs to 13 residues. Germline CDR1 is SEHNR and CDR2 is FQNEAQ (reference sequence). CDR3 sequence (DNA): TGTGCCAGCAGCTTAGTGGGCGACTATGGCTACACCTTC. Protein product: CASSLVGDYGYTF.

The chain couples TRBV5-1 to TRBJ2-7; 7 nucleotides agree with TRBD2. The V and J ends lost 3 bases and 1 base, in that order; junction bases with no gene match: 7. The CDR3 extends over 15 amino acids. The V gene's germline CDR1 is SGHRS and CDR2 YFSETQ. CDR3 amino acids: CASSSGLDVSYEQYF. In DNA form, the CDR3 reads TGCGCCAGCAGCTCCGGACTAGATGTGTCCTACGAGCAGTACTTC.

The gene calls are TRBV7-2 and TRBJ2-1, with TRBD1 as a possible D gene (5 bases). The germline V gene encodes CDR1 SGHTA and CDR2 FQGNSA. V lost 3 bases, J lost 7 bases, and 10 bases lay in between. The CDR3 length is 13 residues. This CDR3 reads CASSLSSGNEQFF. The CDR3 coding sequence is TGTGCCAGCAGCTTGAGCTCAGGGAATGAGCAGTTCTTC.

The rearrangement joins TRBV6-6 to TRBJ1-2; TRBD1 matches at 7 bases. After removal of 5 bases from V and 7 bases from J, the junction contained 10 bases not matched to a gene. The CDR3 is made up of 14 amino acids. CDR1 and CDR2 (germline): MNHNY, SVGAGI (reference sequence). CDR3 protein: CASSRLTGPSGYTF. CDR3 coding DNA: TGTGCCAGCAGTCGGCTGACAGGGCCCTCTGGCTACACCTTC.

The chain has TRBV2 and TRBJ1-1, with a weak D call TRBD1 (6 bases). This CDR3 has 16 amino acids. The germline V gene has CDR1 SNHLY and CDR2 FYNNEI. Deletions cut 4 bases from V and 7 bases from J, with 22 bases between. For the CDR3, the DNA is TGTGCCAGCAGTGGCGGAGACAGGTACCTAAACGGTGAAGCTTTCTTT. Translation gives CASSGGDRYLNGEAFF.

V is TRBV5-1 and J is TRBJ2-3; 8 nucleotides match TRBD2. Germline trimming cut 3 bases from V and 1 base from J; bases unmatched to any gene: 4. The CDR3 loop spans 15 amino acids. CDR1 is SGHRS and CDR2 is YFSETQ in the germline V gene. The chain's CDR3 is CASSSGGRRTDTQYF. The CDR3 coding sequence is TGCGCCAGCAGCTCGGGGGGGAGGCGCACAGATACGCAGTATTTT.

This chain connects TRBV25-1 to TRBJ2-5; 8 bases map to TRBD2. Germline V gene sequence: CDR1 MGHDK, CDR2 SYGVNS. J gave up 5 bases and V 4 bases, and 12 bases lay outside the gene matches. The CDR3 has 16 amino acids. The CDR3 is CASSGTTSGGVETQYF. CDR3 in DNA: TGTGCCAGCAGTGGAACTACCAGCGGGGGTGTGGAGACCCAGTACTTC.

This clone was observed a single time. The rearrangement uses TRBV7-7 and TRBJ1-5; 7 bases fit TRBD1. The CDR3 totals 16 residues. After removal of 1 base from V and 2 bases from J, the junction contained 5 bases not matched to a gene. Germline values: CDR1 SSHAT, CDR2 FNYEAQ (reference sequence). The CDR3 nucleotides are TGTGCCAGCAGCTTAGTGAGGCAGGGGGGCAATCAGCCCCAGCATTTT. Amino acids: CASSLVRQGGNQPQHF.

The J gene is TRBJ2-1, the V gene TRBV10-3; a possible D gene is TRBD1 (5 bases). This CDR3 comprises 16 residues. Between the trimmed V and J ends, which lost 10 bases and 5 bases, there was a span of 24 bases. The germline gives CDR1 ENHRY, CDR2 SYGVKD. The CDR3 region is CATKRIGSGLHNEQFF. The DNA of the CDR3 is TGTGCCACCAAACGGATTGGGTCAGGGTTGCACAATGAGCAGTTCTTC.

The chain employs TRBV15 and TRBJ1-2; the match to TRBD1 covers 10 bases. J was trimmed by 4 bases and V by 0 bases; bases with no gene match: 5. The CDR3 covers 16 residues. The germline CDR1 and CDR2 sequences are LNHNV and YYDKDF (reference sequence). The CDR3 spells CATSRDPTGGPYGYTF. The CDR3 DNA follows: TGTGCCACCAGCAGAGATCCGACAGGGGGCCCCTATGGCTACACCTTC.

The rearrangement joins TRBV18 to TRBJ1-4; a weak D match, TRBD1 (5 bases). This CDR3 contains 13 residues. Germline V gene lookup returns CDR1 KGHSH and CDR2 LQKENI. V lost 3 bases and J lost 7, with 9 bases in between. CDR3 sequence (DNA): TGTGCCAGCTCACCGGGGGACTCTGAAAAACTGTTTTTT. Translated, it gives CASSPGDSEKLFF.

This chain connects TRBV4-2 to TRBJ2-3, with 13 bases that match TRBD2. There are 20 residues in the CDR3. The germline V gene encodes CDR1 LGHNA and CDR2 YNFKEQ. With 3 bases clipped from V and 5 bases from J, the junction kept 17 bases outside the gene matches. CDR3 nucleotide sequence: TGTGCCAGCAGCCACCAACCCCCCTTACTAGCGGGAGGGCCCGGAGATACGCAGTATTTT. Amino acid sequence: CASSHQPPLLAGGPGDTQYF.

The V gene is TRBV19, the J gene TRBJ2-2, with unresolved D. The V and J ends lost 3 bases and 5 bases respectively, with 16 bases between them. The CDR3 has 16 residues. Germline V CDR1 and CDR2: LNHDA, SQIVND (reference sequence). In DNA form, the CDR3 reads TGTGCCAGTAGTATCTCCGTCCGGGTGGGTACCGGGGAGCTGTTTTTT. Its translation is CASSISVRVGTGELFF.

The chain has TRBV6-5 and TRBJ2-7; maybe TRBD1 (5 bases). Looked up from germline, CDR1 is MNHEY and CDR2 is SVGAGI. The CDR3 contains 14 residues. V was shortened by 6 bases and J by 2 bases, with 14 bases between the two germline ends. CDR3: CASSLTGNPYEQYF. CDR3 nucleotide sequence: TGTGCCAGCAGCCTAACAGGAAATCCCTACGAGCAGTACTTC.

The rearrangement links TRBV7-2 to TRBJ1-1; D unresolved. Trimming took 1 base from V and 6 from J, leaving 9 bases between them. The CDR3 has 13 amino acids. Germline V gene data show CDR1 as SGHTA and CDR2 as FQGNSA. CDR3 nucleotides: TGTGCCAGCAGCTTAGTTATAACAGCTGAAGCTTTCTTT. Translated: CASSLVITAEAFF. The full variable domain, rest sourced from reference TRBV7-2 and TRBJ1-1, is GAGVSQSPSNKVTEKGKDVELRCDPISGHTALYWYRQSLGQGLEFLIYFQGNSAPDKSGLPSDRFSAERTGGSVSTLTIQRTQQEDSAVYLCASSLVITAEAFFGQGTRLTVV.

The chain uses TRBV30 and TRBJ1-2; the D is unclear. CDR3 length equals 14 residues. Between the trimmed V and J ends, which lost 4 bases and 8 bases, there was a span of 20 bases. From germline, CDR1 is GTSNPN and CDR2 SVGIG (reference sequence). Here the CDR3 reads CAWTGRLLHGGYTF. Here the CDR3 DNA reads TGTGCCTGGACAGGCCGCTTGTTGCACGGAGGCTACACCTTC.

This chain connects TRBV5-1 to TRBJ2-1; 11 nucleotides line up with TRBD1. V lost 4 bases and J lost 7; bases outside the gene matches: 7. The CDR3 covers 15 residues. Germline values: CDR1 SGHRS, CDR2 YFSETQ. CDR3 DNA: TGCGCCAGCAGCCCCGGACAGGGGGCAAAAAATGAGCAGTTCTTC. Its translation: CASSPGQGAKNEQFF.

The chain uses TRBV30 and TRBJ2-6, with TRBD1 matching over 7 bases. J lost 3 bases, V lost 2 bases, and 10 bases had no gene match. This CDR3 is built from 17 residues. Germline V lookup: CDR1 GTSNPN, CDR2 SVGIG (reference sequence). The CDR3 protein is CAWSPGTVYLGANVLTF. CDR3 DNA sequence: TGTGCCTGGAGTCCCGGGACAGTCTACCTTGGGGCCAACGTCCTGACTTTC.

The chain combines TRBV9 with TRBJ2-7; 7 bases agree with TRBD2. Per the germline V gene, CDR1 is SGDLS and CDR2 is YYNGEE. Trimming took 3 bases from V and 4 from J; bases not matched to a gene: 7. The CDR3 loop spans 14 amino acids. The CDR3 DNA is TGTGCCAGCAGCGCCAGGGACTACAAGTACGAGCAGTACTTC. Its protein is CASSARDYKYEQYF.